The source of this T cell receptor (beta chain) is a study of T-cell memory formation after mild COVID-19. At the level of the study: Clustering of TCRs was largely donor specific. Findings of the study overall: There was a balanced CD4/CD8 profile in clones contracting day 15 to 85, and later expanders leaned CD4+. Several responding clones turned up in pre-infection memory, indicating that cross-reactive memory may have taken part.

As concerns this clonotype: Its specificity is unknown.

Germline trimming cut 4 bases from V and 0 bases from J; bases unmatched to any gene: 2. CDR3 size: 14 residues. Germline lookup yields CDR1 SQVTM and CDR2 ANQGSEA. Constant-segment-primed 5'RACE gave TCR alpha and TCR beta cDNA libraries with sample barcodes and UMIs. TCRdb re-analysed the 5' RACE reads in MiXCR, keeping a single row per CDR3 protein. The table includes over 250,000 distinct CDR3 sequences, roughly 15% detected once. This TCR derives from a man aged 18 to 29 who had mild COVID-19 (a few samples of this study predate the infection). Cell type and time point are not known. Material for sequencing was PBMCs or a T cell subset sorted from them (not recorded which). The chain joins TRBV29-1 to TRBJ1-3; 8 bases map to TRBD1. The CDR3 protein is CSVGTGPSGNTIYF. CDR3 bases: TGCAGCGTTGGGACAGGGCCCTCTGGAAACACCATATATTTT.